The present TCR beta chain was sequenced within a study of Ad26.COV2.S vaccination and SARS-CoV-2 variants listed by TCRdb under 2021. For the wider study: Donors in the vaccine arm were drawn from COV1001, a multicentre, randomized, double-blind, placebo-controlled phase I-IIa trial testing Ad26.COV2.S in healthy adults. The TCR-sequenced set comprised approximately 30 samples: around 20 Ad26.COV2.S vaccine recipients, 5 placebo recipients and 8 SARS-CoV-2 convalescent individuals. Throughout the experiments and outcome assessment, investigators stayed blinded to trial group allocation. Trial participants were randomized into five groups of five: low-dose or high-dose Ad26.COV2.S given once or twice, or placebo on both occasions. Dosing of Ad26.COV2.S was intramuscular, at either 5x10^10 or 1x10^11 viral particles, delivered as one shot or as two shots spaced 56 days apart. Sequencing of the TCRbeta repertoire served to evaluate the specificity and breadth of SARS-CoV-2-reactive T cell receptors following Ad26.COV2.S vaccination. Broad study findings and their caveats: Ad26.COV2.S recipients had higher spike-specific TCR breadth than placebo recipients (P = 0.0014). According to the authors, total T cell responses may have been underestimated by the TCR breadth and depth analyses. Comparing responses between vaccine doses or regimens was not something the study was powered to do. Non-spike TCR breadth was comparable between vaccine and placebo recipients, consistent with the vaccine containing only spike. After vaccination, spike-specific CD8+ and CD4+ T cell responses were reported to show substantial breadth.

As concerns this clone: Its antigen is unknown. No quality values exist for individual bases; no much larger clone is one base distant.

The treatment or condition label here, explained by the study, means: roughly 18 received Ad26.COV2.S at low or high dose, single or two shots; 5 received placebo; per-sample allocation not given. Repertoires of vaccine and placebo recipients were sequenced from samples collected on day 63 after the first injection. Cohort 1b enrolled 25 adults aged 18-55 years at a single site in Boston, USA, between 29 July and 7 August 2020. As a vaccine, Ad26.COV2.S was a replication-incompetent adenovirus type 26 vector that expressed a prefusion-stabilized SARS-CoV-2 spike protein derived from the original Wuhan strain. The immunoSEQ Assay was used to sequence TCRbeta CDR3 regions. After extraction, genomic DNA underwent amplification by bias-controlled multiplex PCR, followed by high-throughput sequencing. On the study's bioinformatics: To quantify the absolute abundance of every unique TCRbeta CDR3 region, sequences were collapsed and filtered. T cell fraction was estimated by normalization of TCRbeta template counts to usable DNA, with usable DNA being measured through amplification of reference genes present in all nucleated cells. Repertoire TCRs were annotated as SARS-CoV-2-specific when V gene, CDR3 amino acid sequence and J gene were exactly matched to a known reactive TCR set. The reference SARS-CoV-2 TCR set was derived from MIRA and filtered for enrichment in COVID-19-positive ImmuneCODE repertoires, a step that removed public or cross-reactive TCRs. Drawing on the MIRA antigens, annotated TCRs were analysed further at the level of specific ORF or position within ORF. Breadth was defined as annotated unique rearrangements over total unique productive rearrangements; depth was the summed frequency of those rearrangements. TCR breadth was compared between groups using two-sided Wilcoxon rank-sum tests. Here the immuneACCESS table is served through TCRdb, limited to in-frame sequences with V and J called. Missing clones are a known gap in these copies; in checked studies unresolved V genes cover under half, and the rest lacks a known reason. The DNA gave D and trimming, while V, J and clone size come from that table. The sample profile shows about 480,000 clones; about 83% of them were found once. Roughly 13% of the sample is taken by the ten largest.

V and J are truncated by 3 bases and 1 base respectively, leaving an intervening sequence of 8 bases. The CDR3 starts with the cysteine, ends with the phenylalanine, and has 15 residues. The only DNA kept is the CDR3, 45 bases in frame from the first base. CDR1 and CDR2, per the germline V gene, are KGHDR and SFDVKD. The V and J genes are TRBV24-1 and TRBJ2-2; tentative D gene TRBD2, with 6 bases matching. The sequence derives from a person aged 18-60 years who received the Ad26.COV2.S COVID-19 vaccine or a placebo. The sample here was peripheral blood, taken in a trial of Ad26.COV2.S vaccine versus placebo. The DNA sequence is TGTGCCACCAGTGATACGGGACTGAACACCGGGGAGCTGTTTTTT. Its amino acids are CATSDTGLNTGELFF.